A selection of T cell receptor beta chains follows, all from one sample in a study of cytomegalovirus exposure and HLA in healthy donors. TCRdb's table, derived via immunoSEQ multiplex PCR, lists solely in-frame clones and lacks some. The table lists over 150,000 clones, almost 75% of them singletons. Input material: PBMCs. The receptors were gathered from a woman aged 25 to 39 in good health and CMV-seropositive. The CDR3 runs from the conserved cysteine through the conserved F or W. The order of the fields is J gene, D gene, CDR3 length, clone size, V gene, CDR3 DNA, CDR3 protein. The D gene is left open where the match is weak. Some rows have no size entry. The others give once, few or many, or a class for an expanded clone.

TRBJ2-4,TRBD2,16,NA,TRBV13,TGTGCCAGCAGCTCGCGGGGAGGGCTAGCCAAAAACATTCAGTACTTC,CASSSRGGLAKNIQYF
TRBJ1-1,NA,13,once,TRBV6-6,TGTGCCAGCAGTTACTTCCAGGGAGGTGAAGCTTTCTTT,CASSYFQGGEAFF
TRBJ2-7,NA,15,NA,TRBV10-1,TGCGCCAGCAGCCCCCATACTCCCCAAGTCGGCGAGCAGTACTTC,CASSPHTPQVGEQYF
TRBJ2-7,TRBD2,16,once,TRBV27,TGTGCCAGCAGTCCAGGGGCCGGGACTAGCGGGCACGAGCAGTACTTC,CASSPGAGTSGHEQYF
TRBJ1-1,NA,14,NA,TRBV5-1,TGCGCCAGCAGGCCTACCCAAACGAACACTGAAGCTTTCTTT,CASRPTQTNTEAFF
TRBJ2-4,NA,16,NA,TRBV10-1,TGCGCCAGCAGTGAGTCCGGTGATTTTGGCAAAAACATTCAGTACTTC,CASSESGDFGKNIQYF
TRBJ1-1,NA,12,few,TRBV7-9,TGTTCCAGCAGCTTAGGGCCGCTTGAAGCTTTCTTT,CSSSLGPLEAFF
TRBJ2-1,NA,15,NA,TRBV6-4,TGTGCCAGCAGTCCTCTGGAGGGGGCTGTTTATGAGCAGTTCTTC,CASSPLEGAVYEQFF
TRBJ2-3,NA,13,NA,TRBV6-1,TGTGCCAGCAGAGGAGGAGCAACAGATACGCAGTATTTT,CASRGGATDTQYF
TRBJ2-3,NA,15,NA,TRBV5-6,TGTGCCAGCAGCTTGGGGACATTAAGCACAGATACGCAGTATTTT,CASSLGTLSTDTQYF
TRBJ1-2,NA,12,NA,TRBV5-4,TGTGCCAGCAGCTCCGGGGACTATGGCTACACCTTC,CASSSGDYGYTF
TRBJ2-3,NA,13,once,TRBV27,TGTGCCAGCAGTTTTGTGCAGGGGGATACGCAGTATTTT,CASSFVQGDTQYF
TRBJ2-7,TRBD2,15,once,TRBV5-6,TGTGCCAGCAGCCGGGGCGGGGGGGGTTCCTACGAGCAGTACTTC,CASSRGGGGSYEQYF
TRBJ2-1,TRBD1,14,NA,TRBV5-6,TGTGCCAGCAGCACCCACCACAGGGGGGATGAGCAGTTCTTC,CASSTHHRGDEQFF
TRBJ1-5,NA,16,once,TRBV5-5,TGTGCCAGCACCCTGGTGGACAGCCCTAGCAATCAGCCCCAGCATTTT,CASTLVDSPSNQPQHF
TRBJ1-6,NA,17,NA,TRBV4-1,TGCGCCAGCAGCCAAGATCTGGAGGACGCCTATAATTCACCCCTCCACTTT,CASSQDLEDAYNSPLHF
TRBJ1-2,NA,13,NA,TRBV28,TGTGCCAGCTTCGAGGGAGTGTCCTATGGCTACACCTTC,CASFEGVSYGYTF
TRBJ1-5,NA,11,once,TRBV27,TGTGCCAGCAGTCATAATCAGCCCCAGCATTTT,CASSHNQPQHF
TRBJ1-6,NA,12,few,TRBV27,TGTGCCAGCAGTTTACTTAATTCACCCCTCCACTTT,CASSLLNSPLHF
TRBJ1-1,NA,10,NA,TRBV11-2,TGTGCCAGCAGCTATACCGAGGCTTTCTTT,CASSYTEAFF
TRBJ2-1,TRBD2,13,NA,TRBV6-1,TGTGCCAGCACCAGACTAGCGGGGGGTTCGCAGTTCTTC,CASTRLAGGSQFF
TRBJ2-7,TRBD2,15,NA,TRBV27,TGTGCCAGCAGTTTCACTAGCGGGGGTCCCTACGAGCAGTACTTC,CASSFTSGGPYEQYF
TRBJ1-2,NA,14,once,TRBV6-1,TGTGCCAGCAGGGAGGGGCCCGGGGGCTATGGCTACACCTTC,CASREGPGGYGYTF
TRBJ2-7,NA,15,NA,TRBV12-2,TGTGCAAGTCGCTTGCCAGCGGACCTCTCCTACGAGCAGTACTTC,CASRLPADLSYEQYF